This entry describes one T cell receptor beta chain. TCRdb's table, derived via immunoSEQ multiplex PCR, lists solely in-frame clones and lacks some. Of over 60,000 clones in the sample, 82% were seen once. This record belongs to a study of blood T cell repertoires in COVID-19. CDR1 MNHEY and CDR2 SMNVEV come from the germline V gene (reference sequence). The CDR3 consists of 13 residues. Trimming stripped 2 bases from V and 2 bases from J, with 7 bases between. This TCR was sampled from a human donor in a cohort sampled during active COVID-19. Material for sequencing was peripheral blood. V is TRBV27 and J is TRBJ2-7; D gene ambiguous. As DNA, the CDR3 is TGTGCCAGCAGTTTAAGAGCCCCCTACGAGCAGTACTTC. It is translated as CASSLRAPYEQYF.